Included here is one T cell receptor beta chain sequence, with context. Antigen specificity is unknown. Together with a sample-barcoded 5' primer, a J-beta primer mix was included in a second PCR lasting about 6 to 12 cycles. TCRdb passed the 5' RACE reads through MiXCR, listing each CDR3 protein once. The sample has under 700,000 distinct CDR3 sequences; 24% are singletons. This entry belongs to a study of blood T cells in healthy people across ages. Study-wide results and caveats: Estimates of diversity drawn from one million T cells were considered underestimates. Any changes in expanded clonotypes were possibly confounded, as donor CMV status remained unknown.

V gave up 1 base and J gave up 7 bases, with 19 bases separating them. This CDR3 is 16 amino acids long. Germline V CDR1 and CDR2: LGHDT, YNNKEL (reference sequence). These data were also filed under a second study, of T cells of mothers and their children. That publication notes: Donation involved a few healthy Caucasian mothers and the six children that they had. Using approximately 1.5 ug per 15 ul, all extracted RNA underwent cDNA synthesis.

The sequence was obtained from a boy aged 5-17 years in good health. This chain connects TRBV3-1 to TRBJ1-1; D unresolved. Sequencing used blood. This CDR3 is CASSQGHSGAGDEAFF. The CDR3 DNA reads as TGTGCCAGCAGCCAAGGACACTCAGGCGCAGGAGATGAAGCTTTCTTT.